These 28 T cell receptor beta chains came from one sample sequenced in a study of T cells in tuberculosis. Assay: immunoSEQ multiplex PCR; the TCRdb copy retains only in-frame clones and omits some. The data contain around 43,000 clones, 95% of them singletons. The sample was PBMCs. The receptor set was obtained from a donor between 10 and 35 years old with latent tuberculosis or without tuberculosis infection.

This clone has just one count. The chain links TRBV10-3 to TRBJ1-2; 11 positions agree with TRBD1. CDR1 ENHRY and CDR2 SYGVKD come from the germline V gene. The CDR3 runs 14 residues. The trim removed 7 bases at V and 4 bases at J, leaving 5 bases unmatched. The DNA of the CDR3 is TGTGCCATCACTCCGGACAGGGGGCCCTATGGCTACACCTTC. This encodes CAITPDRGPYGYTF.

The chain combines TRBV18 with TRBJ2-7, with D perhaps matching TRBD1 (6 bases). Between the trimmed V and J ends, which lost 2 bases and 3 bases, there was a span of 20 bases. This CDR3 contains 17 residues. The V gene's germline CDR1 is KGHSH and CDR2 LQKENI. DNA for the CDR3: TGTGCCAGCTCACCAGTTGCAGGGGAACTGGGAAGCTACGAGCAGTACTTC. It specifies CASSPVAGELGSYEQYF.

The CDR3 region is CASSLRGGGLSYEQYF. The DNA of the CDR3 is TGTGCCAGCAGTTTAAGGGGCGGGGGGCTCTCCTACGAGCAGTACTTC. V gene TRBV27 combines with J gene TRBJ2-7, with TRBD2 matching 8 bases. In germline, CDR1 is MNHEY, CDR2 SMNVEV (reference sequence). The CDR3 loop spans 16 amino acids. V shed 2 bases and J 0 bases; nucleotides not matched to a gene: 6.

The chain employs TRBV27 and TRBJ1-5, with unresolved D. The CDR3 loop spans 15 amino acids. Looked up from germline, CDR1 is MNHEY and CDR2 is SMNVEV (reference sequence). Trimming cost V 6 bases and J 0 bases, with 12 bases left between them. The CDR3: CASSPPGYSNQPQHF. The CDR3 bases are TGTGCCAGCAGCCCACCCGGGTATAGCAATCAGCCCCAGCATTTT.

This chain uses TRBV7-8 with TRBJ2-2; D is undetermined. This CDR3 contains 16 residues. The germline gives CDR1 SGHVS, CDR2 FQNEAQ. The V end was cut by 2 bases, the J end by 6 bases, with 16 bases between. DNA of the CDR3: TGTGCCAGCAGCTTACAGTGGCGGATGAGCCCCGGGGAGCTGTTTTTT. This sequence encodes CASSLQWRMSPGELFF.

The rearrangement joins TRBV4-1 to TRBJ1-5; D not certain. CDR1 and CDR2 (germline): MGHRA, YSYEKL. This CDR3 region has 16 residues. The V gene lost 4 bases and the J gene lost 0 bases, with 13 bases spanning the gap. The CDR3: CASSPYLADSNQPQHF. CDR3 in DNA: TGCGCCAGCAGCCCCTATTTGGCGGATAGCAATCAGCCCCAGCATTTT.

The chain recombines TRBV5-1 with TRBJ2-1; possible D gene TRBD2, 6 bases. The CDR3 contains 16 residues. Trimming removed 4 bases from V and 1 base from J, with 15 bases in between. Germline V gives CDR1 SGHRS, CDR2 YFSETQ. The CDR3 loop reads CASSLFLALSYNEQFF. Written as DNA, the CDR3 is TGCGCCAGCAGCCTTTTCCTAGCGTTGTCCTACAATGAGCAGTTCTTC.

The chain couples TRBV29-1 to TRBJ2-5; D might be TRBD1 (6 bases). Looked up from germline, CDR1 is SQVTM and CDR2 is ANQGSEA. The length of the CDR3 is 13 residues. V lost 3 bases, J lost 7 bases, and 15 bases lay in between. Here the CDR3 DNA reads TGCAGCGTTGATTCGGTCAGAGGGGGGACCCAGTACTTC. This sequence encodes CSVDSVRGGTQYF. Using reference TRBV29-1 and TRBJ2-5 for the parts outside the CDR3, the full variable domain is SAVISQKPSRDICQRGTSLTIQCQVDSQVTMMFWYRQQPGQSLTLIATANQGSEATYESGFVIDKFPISRPNLTFSTLTVSNMSPEDSSIYLCSVDSVRGGTQYFGPGTRLLVL.

The rearrangement joins TRBV6-6 to TRBJ1-5, with TRBD1 as a possible D gene (6 bases). In germline, CDR1 is MNHNY, CDR2 SVGAGI (reference sequence). The CDR3 covers 16 residues. Trimming took off 2 bases at V and 2 bases at J, with 13 bases between the two ends. The CDR3 here is CASSYLRQVGNQPQHF. CDR3 DNA sequence: TGTGCCAGCAGTTACCTACGACAGGTTGGCAATCAGCCCCAGCATTTT.

V usage is TRBV6-4 and J usage is TRBJ2-3, with D hard to call. The germline gives CDR1 MRHNA, CDR2 SNTAGT. Trimming shortened V by 5 bases and J by 0 bases, and 15 bases separated the two germline ends. The CDR3 loop spans 16 amino acids. CDR3 nucleotide sequence: TGTGCCAGCAGTATCCCCGAGGAGACTAGCACAGATACGCAGTATTTT. Its translation is CASSIPEETSTDTQYF.

V gene TRBV29-1 combines with J gene TRBJ2-5; 7 bases match TRBD2. Germline V gene sequence: CDR1 SQVTM, CDR2 ANQGSEA. The V gene end was trimmed by 5 bases and the J gene end by 2 bases; junction bases not matched to a gene: 17. CDR3 length equals 17 residues. The CDR3 spells CSVSRGALVGGQETQYF. CDR3 nucleotides: TGCAGCGTTTCTCGGGGAGCGCTCGTGGGAGGGCAAGAGACCCAGTACTTC.

The chain couples TRBV6-5 to TRBJ1-2, with D maybe TRBD1 (6 bases). This CDR3 region has 14 residues. Trimming stripped 5 bases from V and 7 bases from J, with 17 bases between. In germline, CDR1 is MNHEY, CDR2 SVGAGI. CDR3 residues: CASSARDTTGGYTF. The CDR3 bases are TGTGCCAGCAGTGCTCGGGACACAACGGGTGGCTACACCTTC.

The chain joins TRBV27 to TRBJ1-6; 7 bases are shared with TRBD1. This CDR3 comprises 14 residues. Germline assignment: CDR1 MNHEY and CDR2 SMNVEV (reference sequence). The trim removed 2 bases at V and 6 bases at J, leaving 1 base unmatched. The CDR3 DNA is TGTGCCAGCAGTTTAGGGACAGTTAATTCACCCCTCCACTTT. Protein: CASSLGTVNSPLHF.

The chain is built from TRBV2 and TRBJ1-2; tentatively, D is TRBD1 (6 bases). Trimming took off 0 bases at V and 7 bases at J, with 18 bases between the two ends. Germline CDR1 and CDR2: SNHLY and FYNNEI. The CDR3 length is 16 residues. This chain's CDR3 is CASSEAWTDIPTGYTF. The CDR3 DNA is TGTGCCAGCAGTGAAGCATGGACAGATATCCCAACTGGCTACACCTTC.

CDR3 sequence: CASNHRARVTYEQYF. For the CDR3, the DNA is TGTGCCAGCAATCATCGTGCGAGGGTTACCTACGAGCAGTACTTC. V usage is TRBV6-5 and J usage is TRBJ2-7; the D gene is possibly TRBD2 (5 bases). The V end was cut by 7 bases, the J end by 2 bases, with 18 bases between. Germline CDR1 reads MNHEY; CDR2 reads SVGAGI. This CDR3 is built from 15 residues.

The CDR3 region has the DNA TGTGACGACAGGGGGCTAGGACAGCCCCAGCATTTT. It translates to CDDRGLGQPQHF. J is TRBJ1-5 and V is TRBV7-7; 10 nucleotides line up with TRBD1. The germline V gene encodes CDR1 SSHAT and CDR2 FNYEAQ (reference sequence). The CDR3 has 12 residues.

This sequence joins TRBV7-9 and TRBJ1-2, with 7 bases matching TRBD1. J gave up 7 bases and V 5 bases, and 7 bases lay outside the gene matches. There are 13 residues in the CDR3. Germline V gives CDR1 SEHNR, CDR2 FQNEAQ (reference sequence). The CDR3 here is CASSEQGRSGYTF. The CDR3 DNA follows: TGTGCCAGCAGCGAACAGGGGAGGAGTGGCTACACCTTC.

The chain carries TRBV6-5 and TRBJ1-1; no firm D call. This CDR3 has 12 amino acids. The germline V gene has CDR1 MNHEY and CDR2 SVGAGI. V lost 2 bases to trimming and J lost 3 bases, with 4 bases between them. The CDR3 region has the DNA TGTGCCAGCAGTTACAGAGACACTGAAGCTTTCTTT. Protein: CASSYRDTEAFF.

The chain uses TRBV9 and TRBJ1-3; D is possibly TRBD1 (6 bases). V gave up 5 bases and J gave up 5 bases, with 11 bases separating them. The CDR3 totals 13 residues. CDR1 is SGDLS and CDR2 is YYNGEE in the germline V gene. CDR3 DNA: TGTGCCAGCAGTGCCGGGACACGAAACACCATATATTTT. It yields the protein CASSAGTRNTIYF.

The chain links TRBV9 to TRBJ2-1; 8 bases match TRBD1. The length of the CDR3 is 17 residues. Germline V gene lookup returns CDR1 SGDLS and CDR2 YYNGEE. V lost 3 bases to trimming and J lost 0 bases; unmatched junction nucleotides: 8. CDR3 sequence reads: CASSAATGATSYNEQFF. In DNA form, the CDR3 reads TGTGCCAGCAGCGCAGCGACAGGGGCGACCTCCTACAATGAGCAGTTCTTC.

The count of this clone is one. CDR3 in amino acids: CASSLDSLRGGPDTQYF. CDR3 bases: TGTGCCAGCAGCTTAGATTCCCTCAGGGGAGGGCCAGATACGCAGTATTTT. The chain recombines TRBV11-3 with TRBJ2-3, with D possibly being TRBD2 (7 bases). The CDR3 runs to 17 residues. The ends were cut back, 0 bases at V and 4 bases at J, with 17 bases in the middle. Germline V lookup: CDR1 SGHNT, CDR2 YENEEA.

V usage is TRBV6-1 and J usage is TRBJ2-5; 7 nucleotides line up with TRBD1. The CDR3 consists of 13 residues. J was trimmed by 5 bases and V by 8 bases; bases with no gene match: 8. Germline CDR1 is MNHNS and CDR2 is SASEGT. The CDR3 loop is CASQTGLTETQYF. In DNA form, the CDR3 reads TGTGCCAGCCAGACAGGGTTGACGGAGACCCAGTACTTC.

The V and J genes are TRBV5-1 and TRBJ1-6, with D possibly TRBD1 on 6 matching bases. The CDR3 contains 14 residues. Germline assignment: CDR1 SGHRS and CDR2 YFSETQ. V shed 3 bases and J shed 5 bases, with 9 bases lying between them. The CDR3 DNA is TGCGCCAGCAGCTGGGGGCCCGATAATTCACCCCTCCACTTT. Amino acid sequence: CASSWGPDNSPLHF.

V and J are TRBV19 and TRBJ1-6; TRBD1 agrees at 8 bases. CDR3 length: 13 residues. The germline CDR1 and CDR2 sequences are LNHDA and SQIVND (reference sequence). J gave up 9 bases and V 10 bases, and 8 bases lay outside the gene matches. CDR3 nucleotides: TGTGCCACCGGACAGGGCCAGGCTTCACCCCTCCACTTT. Translating gives CATGQGQASPLHF. Together with reference TRBV19 and TRBJ1-6, the CDR3 gives the full variable domain: DGGITQSPKYLFRKEGQNVTLSCEQNLNHDAMYWYRQDPGQGLRLIYYSQIVNDFQKGDIAEGYSVSREKKESFPLTVTSAQKNPTAFYLCATGQGQASPLHFGNGTRLTVT.

The chain joins TRBV25-1 to TRBJ1-1; maybe TRBD1 (5 bases). This CDR3 comprises 14 residues. Germline values: CDR1 MGHDK, CDR2 SYGVNS. Trimming took 8 bases from V and 1 from J, leaving 14 bases between them. The CDR3 spells CASCNTGSNTEAFF. CDR3 coding DNA: TGTGCCAGCTGCAACACAGGCTCGAACACTGAAGCTTTCTTT.

The chain employs TRBV13 and TRBJ1-1; 8 bases line up with TRBD1. CDR3 size: 17 residues. Per germline, CDR1 PRHDT and CDR2 FYEKMQ (reference sequence). V dropped 2 bases and J dropped 10; count of bases not matched to a gene: 18. The CDR3 region is CASSLLGGQGGTLGAFF. CDR3 coding DNA: TGTGCCAGCAGCTTATTAGGCGGACAGGGAGGAACACTGGGAGCTTTCTTT.

The genes are TRBV5-1 and TRBJ1-6; 7 bases map to TRBD1. This CDR3 is 16 amino acids long. V dropped 4 bases and J dropped 8; count of bases not matched to a gene: 12. Germline V lookup: CDR1 SGHRS, CDR2 YFSETQ. The CDR3 loop reads CASSPADRVAYSPLHF. In DNA, the CDR3 is TGCGCCAGCAGCCCAGCCGACAGGGTAGCGTATTCACCCCTCCACTTT.

V gene TRBV28 combines with J gene TRBJ1-5; D gene unclear. Trimming cost V 6 bases and J 2 bases, with 11 bases left between them. The CDR3 is made up of 14 amino acids. Germline lookup yields CDR1 MDHEN and CDR2 SYDVKM. CDR3 nucleotide sequence: TGTGCCAGCAGCGGCCCCGGGGGCAATCAGCCCCAGCATTTT. This codes for CASSGPGGNQPQHF.